The rows below give T cell receptor beta chains drawn from one sample of a study of shared clonotypes between healthy human individuals. Using immunoSEQ multiplex PCR, the repertoire was profiled, and TCRdb retains in-frame clones only, with some absent. The sample lists under 350,000 clones, roughly 84% occurring once. The sequenced sample consisted of memory CD8+ T cells sorted from blood. The receptors originated from a man aged 18-30 years in good health. Both conserved end residues are part of each CDR3. D genes are given only for firm matches. Clone size, where shown, is once, few, many, or a class for clones that have expanded.

TRBV6-4	NA	TRBJ2-2	NA	TGTGCCAGCACCCCGATACGTGGTTGGTTCACCGGGGAGCTGTTTTTT	CASTPIRGWFTGELFF
TRBV11-2	TRBD2	TRBJ2-5	once	TGTGCCAGCAGCTTAGAAGGGGCTAGCGGGGGAAAAGAGACCCAGTACTTC	CASSLEGASGGKETQYF
TRBV28	TRBD1	TRBJ2-7	NA	TGTGCCAGCAGTGAACCGGGACAGGGGGCATACGAGCAGTACTTC	CASSEPGQGAYEQYF
TRBV4-1	NA	TRBJ2-1	NA	TGCGCCAGCAGCTCTCAAGGGGCGGGCGATTACAATGAGCAGTTCTTC	CASSSQGAGDYNEQFF
TRBV30	TRBD1	TRBJ1-6	NA	TGTGCCTGGTCCGGGACAGGGGACTCACCCCTCCACTTT	CAWSGTGDSPLHF
TRBV9	TRBD2	TRBJ2-1	NA	TGTGCCAGCAGCGTATCTTCGGGACTAGTCATAAATGAGCAGTTCTTC	CASSVSSGLVINEQFF
TRBV5-1	TRBD1	TRBJ2-7	once	TGCGCCAGCAGGTTACTGGGACAGGGCTACGAGCAGTACTTC	CASRLLGQGYEQYF
TRBV28	NA	TRBJ1-3	once	TGTGCCAGCAGTTTAAGGGGGGCGCGAGGAAACACCATATATTTT	CASSLRGARGNTIYF
TRBV7-9	TRBD1	TRBJ2-2	NA	TGTGCCAGCAGCCCGCCGAAGGGGGCAAGACCGAACACCGGGGAGCTGTTTTTT	CASSPPKGARPNTGELFF
TRBV10-2	NA	TRBJ1-5	few	TGCGCCAGCAGTGATCTGGGCCAGCCCCAGCATTTT	CASSDLGQPQHF
TRBV6-1	NA	TRBJ1-6	NA	TGTGCCAGCAGTGAAAGGAGGGATAATTCACCCCTCCACTTT	CASSERRDNSPLHF
TRBV5-1	NA	TRBJ2-7	once	TGCGCCAGCAGCTTACGGGAGAGCACCTACGAGCAGTACTTC	CASSLRESTYEQYF
TRBV30	TRBD1	TRBJ1-4	NA	TGTGCCTGGGACAGGGGCTGGGCAAATGAAAAACTGTTTTTT	CAWDRGWANEKLFF
TRBV15	TRBD1	TRBJ2-7	NA	TGTGCCACCAGCAGCCGGGACAGCGAATTATACGAGCAGTACTTC	CATSSRDSELYEQYF
TRBV19	NA	TRBJ2-7	once	TGTGCCAGTAGTATCGATCTGGAAGTCTACGAGCAGTACTTC	CASSIDLEVYEQYF
TRBV27	TRBD1	TRBJ1-2	once	TGTGCCAGCAGTTTCGGGGGGGACAGGGGGAACTATGGCTACACCTTC	CASSFGGDRGNYGYTF
TRBV5-3	NA	TRBJ1-5	NA	TGTGCCAGAAGCTTGGCCAAGGCAGGAGCTTGCAATCAGCCCCAGCATTTT	CARSLAKAGACNQPQHF
TRBV7-9	TRBD2	TRBJ2-1	NA	TGTGCCAGCGGCAGAGAGGTGAGCGGGGGATACAATGAGCAGTTCTTC	CASGREVSGGYNEQFF
TRBV5-6	NA	TRBJ1-6	NA	TGTGCCAGCAGCTTGGGTGGTAACTCACCCCTCCACTTT	CASSLGGNSPLHF
TRBV5-1	TRBD1	TRBJ2-7	once	TGCGCCAGCAGCTTGCCAGACAGGGTGTTCTCCTACGAGCAGTACTTC	CASSLPDRVFSYEQYF
TRBV5-4	TRBD2	TRBJ2-1	NA	TGTGCCAGCAGCTTGTCTACTAGCGGCAATGAGCAGTTCTTC	CASSLSTSGNEQFF
TRBV6-1	NA	TRBJ2-7	NA	TGTGCCAGCAGTTGGGTGGGGGCCTACGAGCAGTACTTC	CASSWVGAYEQYF
TRBV6-5	NA	TRBJ1-5	NA	TGTGCCACCCCGACGGGGGGTGACCAGCCCCAGCATTTT	CATPTGGDQPQHF
TRBV5-4	NA	TRBJ2-1	NA	TGTGCCAGCAGCTTGGGCCCCGGAGCGTACAGCTCCTACAATGAGCAGTTCTTC	CASSLGPGAYSSYNEQFF
TRBV30	TRBD1	TRBJ1-2	once	TGTGCCTGGACAGGACAGGGTGAATTCTATGGCTACACCTTC	CAWTGQGEFYGYTF
TRBV4-3	TRBD2	TRBJ2-7	NA	TGCGCCAGCAGCCAAGGTAGCGGGAGAGGGGAGCAGTACTTC	CASSQGSGRGEQYF
TRBV7-9	NA	TRBJ2-3	NA	TGTGCCAGCAGACCCTCGGCAGGCACAGATACGCAGTATTTT	CASRPSAGTDTQYF
TRBV28	NA	TRBJ1-2	once	TGTGCCAGCACCCTAAGTGTTGGCGATGGCTACACCTTC	CASTLSVGDGYTF
TRBV6-1	NA	TRBJ2-7	NA	TGTGCCAGCAGTGAAGTTGGGACGGGACCCTACGAGCAGTACTTC	CASSEVGTGPYEQYF
TRBV2	NA	TRBJ2-7	few	TGTGCCAGCAGTGAAGCCGGCGGGGGCGGGTACGAGCAGTACTTC	CASSEAGGGGYEQYF
TRBV18	NA	TRBJ2-1	once	TGTGCCAGCTCACCACTACAATCGGCCTACAATGAGCAGTTCTTC	CASSPLQSAYNEQFF
TRBV18	NA	TRBJ2-2	NA	TGTGCCAGCTCGCCCCGAAGGTGGGGGAACACCGGGGAGCTGTTTTTT	CASSPRRWGNTGELFF
TRBV6-1	NA	TRBJ2-7	NA	TGTGCCAGCAGTGAAGAGCCTACAGGGAGCTCCTACGAGCAGTACTTC	CASSEEPTGSSYEQYF
TRBV5-1	TRBD1	TRBJ1-6	NA	TGCGCCAGCAGCTTGGGGACAGGGGGTAATTCACCCCTCCACTTT	CASSLGTGGNSPLHF
TRBV5-6	TRBD1	TRBJ2-7	NA	TGTGCCAGCAGCACCGACAGGGGTCAGAGGCCCTACGAGCAGTACTTC	CASSTDRGQRPYEQYF
TRBV18	NA	TRBJ1-1	NA	TGTGCCAGCTCACTCCCGGGGAACACTGAAGCTTTCTTT	CASSLPGNTEAFF
TRBV25-1	TRBD1	TRBJ2-2	NA	TGTGCCAGCAGTGAATATCGGGACAGGGTAGCCGGGGAGCTGTTTTTT	CASSEYRDRVAGELFF
TRBV6-5	NA	TRBJ2-2	NA	TGTGCCAGCAGTTACTCGCTGTCCACCGGGGAGCTGTTTTTT	CASSYSLSTGELFF
TRBV6-1	TRBD1	TRBJ2-7	NA	TGTGCCAGCAGCCCCCGGGACAGGGTCCCCTACGAGCAGTACTTC	CASSPRDRVPYEQYF
TRBV5-4	NA	TRBJ2-3	many	TGTGCCAGCAGCTTGGGTGGGGGGAGGACCACAGATACGCAGTATTTT	CASSLGGGRTTDTQYF
TRBV28	NA	TRBJ2-7	NA	TGTGCCAGCAGTCACCGGGGTCTCTACGAGCAGTACTTC	CASSHRGLYEQYF
TRBV4-3	NA	TRBJ2-7	many	TGCGCCAGCAGCCAAGACCCAGATGGGTACGAGCAGTACTTC	CASSQDPDGYEQYF
TRBV11-2	NA	TRBJ2-7	once	TGTGCCAGCAGCTTAGGGGGGCCCTCCTACGAGCAGTACTTC	CASSLGGPSYEQYF